Below are 9 T cell receptor beta chains sequenced from a single sample in a study of blood T cells in healthy people across ages (dated by TCRdb to about 2015). Preparation of the library involved 5' RACE. TCRdb names Illumina HiSeq 2500 as the instrument used. A second 7 to 11 cycle PCR used a sample-barcoded 5' primer and a J-beta primer mix. The raw public data were reprocessed by TCRdb itself: fastp quality trimming at Q25, MiXCR clonotype calling, in-frame beta chains only. Entries are consolidated by CDR3 protein sequence, retaining the most common genes and DNA. The sample table shows approximately 810,000 distinct CDR3 sequences, and under 35% are seen once. The ten largest make up 15% to 20% of the sample. Sequenced sample: blood. These receptors came from a woman at least 80 years old in good health.

The sample holds many counts of this clonotype. The chain couples TRBV5-1 to TRBJ2-3; 8 nucleotides line up with TRBD2. The length of the CDR3 is 16 residues. Germline V gives CDR1 SGHRS, CDR2 YFSETQ. V shed 3 bases and J 2 bases; nucleotides not matched to a gene: 8. The CDR3, as DNA: TGCGCCAGCAGCTCCCCAGCGGGAGCCGTCACAGATACGCAGTATTTT. It codes for CASSSPAGAVTDTQYF. Looking up the rest from reference TRBV5-1 and TRBJ2-3 gives the full variable domain: KAGVTQTPRYLIKTRGQQVTLSCSPISGHRSVSWYQQTPGQGLQFLFEYFSETQRNKGNFPGRFSGRQFSNSRSEMNVSTLELGDSALYLCASSSPAGAVTDTQYFGPGTRLTVL.

Ten or more counts support this clonotype. The chain uses TRBV28 and TRBJ2-7; 8 bases fit TRBD1. Unmatched junction bases numbered 12, after V lost 7 bases and J lost 1 base. In germline, CDR1 is MDHEN, CDR2 SYDVKM. The CDR3 is made up of 16 amino acids. CDR3 amino acids: CASTLSRGRSSYEQYF. The CDR3 DNA is TGTGCCAGCACCCTTTCCAGGGGGCGATCTTCCTACGAGCAGTACTTC.

This sequence joins TRBV3-1 and TRBJ2-7, with D possibly being TRBD1 (5 bases). V lost 2 bases and J 7 bases, leaving 12 bases between the germline ends. This CDR3 spans 13 amino acids. The germline CDR1 and CDR2 sequences are LGHDT and YNNKEL (reference sequence). The CDR3 region has the DNA TGTGCCAGCAGCCAACGACAGAACAATGAGCAGTACTTC. It encodes CASSQRQNNEQYF.

This clonotype was seen many times. This rearrangement joins TRBV30 to TRBJ2-7; possibly TRBD1 or TRBD2 for D (6 bases each). The CDR3 is 13 residues long. Per germline, CDR1 GTSNPN and CDR2 SVGIG (reference sequence). V dropped 0 bases and J dropped 9 bases, with 15 bases sitting between them. CDR3 in DNA: TGTGCCTGGAGTGTACAGGGAGGAATCGCGCAGTACTTC. Protein: CAWSVQGGIAQYF.

This clonotype has ten or more counts. The rearrangement joins TRBV29-1 to TRBJ2-5; D remains ambiguous. The V and J ends lost 7 bases and 5 bases respectively, with 17 bases between them. Germline V gives CDR1 SQVTM, CDR2 ANQGSEA. The CDR3 is 13 residues long. The CDR3 DNA reads TGCAGCGGACGAGCCCGGGTCCGGGAGACCCAGTACTTC. Its translation: CSGRARVRETQYF.

This clonotype was seen more than once but under ten times. V is TRBV2 and J is TRBJ2-3; 11 bases fit TRBD2. Looked up from germline, CDR1 is SNHLY and CDR2 is FYNNEI. The length of the CDR3 is 16 residues. Trimming took 7 bases from V and 5 from J; bases not matched to a gene: 11. The CDR3 region has the DNA TGTGCCAGCAAAGAGACTAGCGGGGTTAGGGAAGATACGCAGTATTTT. This encodes CASKETSGVREDTQYF.

This clonotype was recorded many times. CDR3 loop: CASSPATGGMEQETQYF. The CDR3 DNA reads as TGTGCCAGCAGCCCTGCGACAGGAGGTATGGAGCAAGAGACCCAGTACTTC. The rearrangement uses TRBV14 and TRBJ2-5; a weak D match, TRBD1 (6 bases). V dropped 4 bases and J dropped 2 bases, with 20 bases sitting between them. CDR1 is SGHDN, CDR2 FVKESK, per germline. This CDR3 has 17 residues.

The chain uses TRBV14 and TRBJ1-1, with D perhaps matching TRBD1 (5 bases). Germline CDR1 and CDR2: SGHDN and FVKESK. Trimming removed 1 base at V and 10 bases at J, with 13 bases between. This CDR3 spans 13 amino acids. The CDR3 sequence is CASSQGGRAGAFF. The CDR3 region has the DNA TGTGCCAGCAGCCAAGGGGGCAGGGCGGGAGCTTTCTTT.

This clonotype was seen repeatedly, ten times or more. This chain uses TRBV6-1 with TRBJ1-2; D is unresolved. Germline CDR1 is MNHNS and CDR2 is SASEGT. Trimming stripped 2 bases from V and 2 bases from J, with 6 bases between. The CDR3 runs 13 residues. CDR3 coding DNA: TGTGCCAGCAGTGAAAGAACGAACTATGGCTACACCTTC. It translates to CASSERTNYGYTF.